Listed below are T cell receptor beta chains from one sample, sequenced in a study of blood T cell repertoires in COVID-19. The table came from immunoSEQ multiplex PCR; TCRdb's copy has only in-frame clones and leaves some out. The data contain over 300,000 clones, 85% to 90% of them seen just once; the ten biggest clones take up 0.9% to 1%. The sequencing sample was made of PBMCs or T cells enriched from blood (not recorded which). These receptors were taken from a woman aged 25 to 39 with acute COVID-19. CDR3s include the opening cysteine and the closing phenylalanine or tryptophan. The D gene is left open where the match is weak. Only some rows state a clone size, as once, few, many or a class for expanded clones.

>NA|TRBD2|TRBV2|TRBJ2-3
CASRETSGGGDTQYF
TGTGCCAGCAGGGAGACTAGCGGGGGGGGTGATACGCAGTATTTT
>NA|NA|TRBV18|TRBJ2-7
CASSPPASSPYEQYF
TGTGCCAGCTCACCTCCCGCTAGCAGCCCCTACGAGCAGTACTTC
>NA|NA|TRBV9|TRBJ1-2
CASFRSQTGPYDGYTF
TGTGCCAGCTTTCGGTCGCAAACAGGGCCCTACGATGGCTACACCTTC
>once|TRBD1|TRBV6-5|TRBJ1-1
CASSSTGGGAFF
TGTGCCAGCAGTTCCACAGGGGGGGGAGCTTTCTTT
>few|TRBD1|TRBV6-1|TRBJ2-2
CASSGGQGANTGELFF
TGTGCCAGCAGTGGGGGACAGGGGGCAAACACCGGGGAGCTGTTTTTT
>NA|NA|TRBV25-1|TRBJ1-4
CASSGSRVLGEKLFF
TGTGCCAGCAGTGGGTCCAGGGTCCTAGGGGAAAAACTGTTTTTT
>NA|NA|TRBV5-1|TRBJ2-5
CASSWAGPQETQYF
TGCGCCAGCAGCTGGGCGGGACCCCAAGAGACCCAGTACTTC
>NA|NA|TRBV30|TRBJ1-2
CAWSAGTPPSNYGYTF
TGTGCCTGGAGCGCAGGGACACCCCCTTCTAACTATGGCTACACCTTC
>NA|TRBD2|TRBV4-1|TRBJ2-1
CASSELAGAYNEQFF
TGCGCCAGCAGCGAACTAGCGGGGGCCTACAATGAGCAGTTCTTC
>NA|TRBD1|TRBV5-1|TRBJ2-3
CASSLGGTGGTNTQYF
TGCGCCAGCAGCTTGGGTGGGACAGGGGGCACTAATACGCAGTATTTT
>NA|NA|TRBV9|TRBJ2-3
CASSVGVGAITDTQYF
TGTGCCAGCAGCGTAGGAGTAGGGGCGATCACAGATACGCAGTATTTT
>NA|TRBD1|TRBV3-1/TRBV3-2|TRBJ1-1
CASRDRNTEAFF
TGTGCCAGCCGGGACAGGAACACTGAAGCTTTCTTT
>once|TRBD1|TRBV28|TRBJ2-4
CASSLQGVGIQYF
TGTGCCAGCAGTCTACAGGGGGTAGGAATTCAGTACTTC
>NA|TRBD1|TRBV10-3|TRBJ2-7
CAISSGTGDSYEQYF
TGTGCCATCAGTTCCGGGACAGGGGATTCCTACGAGCAGTACTTC
>NA|TRBD1|TRBV24-1|TRBJ1-5
CATSDTGGEVNNQPQHF
TGTGCCACCAGTGATACAGGGGGCGAGGTGAACAATCAGCCCCAGCATTTT
>NA|NA|TRBV5-1|TRBJ2-3
CASTLVEGGTDTQYF
TGCGCCAGCACCTTGGTAGAGGGGGGCACAGATACGCAGTATTTT
>once|TRBD1|TRBV5-1|TRBJ1-2
CASSLGQGNNGYTF
TGCGCCAGCAGCTTAGGACAGGGGAACAATGGCTACACCTTC
>NA|TRBD2|TRBV18|TRBJ2-3
CASSPERGPTDTQYF
TGTGCCAGCTCACCGGAGCGGGGGCCCACAGATACGCAGTATTTT
>NA|TRBD1|TRBV11-2|TRBJ2-7
CASSLDRGTGTTYEQYF
TGTGCCAGCAGCTTAGATCGAGGGACAGGGACGACCTACGAGCAGTACTTC
>NA|NA|TRBV29-1|TRBJ1-1
CSVEGQIEAFF
TGCAGCGTTGAGGGGCAGATTGAAGCTTTCTTT
>NA|NA|TRBV10-3|TRBJ1-3
CAITRAGAEDTIYF
TGTGCCATCACCAGAGCAGGGGCCGAGGACACCATATATTTT
>NA|TRBD1|TRBV7-9|TRBJ1-4
CASSRDRGNEKLFF
TGTGCCAGCAGCAGGGACAGGGGGAATGAAAAACTGTTTTTT
>NA|NA|TRBV29-1|TRBJ1-4
CSVEGEGVFGKLFF
TGCAGCGTTGAAGGCGAGGGCGTCTTCGGAAAACTGTTTTTT
>NA|TRBD1|TRBV19|TRBJ1-2
CASSPRDRVGYGYTF
TGTGCCAGTAGTCCCCGGGACAGGGTAGGCTATGGCTACACCTTC
>NA|NA|TRBV14|TRBJ1-6
CASSQDRSTWSPLHF
TGTGCCAGCAGCCAAGATCGGAGTACTTGGTCACCCCTCCACTTT
>NA|TRBD1|TRBV19|TRBJ1-3
CASKGTAGNTIYF
TGTGCCAGCAAAGGGACAGCTGGAAACACCATATATTTT
>NA|NA|TRBV24-1|TRBJ2-1
CATSVSAINEQFF
TGTGCCACCAGTGTCTCCGCGATTAATGAGCAGTTCTTC
>NA|NA|TRBV29-1|TRBJ1-3
CSGGQSGNTIYF
TGCAGCGGAGGACAGTCTGGAAACACCATATATTTT
>NA|NA|TRBV7-9|TRBJ1-2
CASSLERGANYGYTF
TGTGCCAGCAGCTTAGAGCGGGGAGCTAACTATGGCTACACCTTC
>NA|NA|TRBV1|TRBJ2-6
CTSSHKETGISGANVLTF
TGCACCAGCAGCCACAAAGAGACAGGGATTTCTGGGGCCAACGTCCTGACTTTC
>NA|TRBD1|TRBV9|TRBJ2-2
CASSDQQGTLDTGELFF
TGTGCCAGCAGCGACCAACAGGGGACCCTGGACACCGGGGAGCTGTTTTTT
>NA|NA|TRBV25-1|TRBJ1-1
CASSALSTEAFF
TGTGCCAGCAGTGCCCTCAGCACTGAAGCTTTCTTT
>NA|NA|TRBV12-5|TRBJ2-2
CASGSYHKIATGHTSTGELFF
TGTGCTAGTGGTTCATACCATAAAATTGCGACGGGACATACTTCCACCGGGGAGCTGTTTTTT
>NA|NA|TRBV7-6|TRBJ2-1
CASSSPTQVTSRDEQFF
TGTGCCAGCAGCTCACCCACCCAGGTGACTAGTCGCGATGAGCAGTTCTTC
>few|NA|TRBV24-1|TRBJ1-5
CATSEAGSDNQPQHF
TGTGCCACCAGTGAGGCAGGGTCGGACAATCAGCCCCAGCATTTT
>NA|NA|TRBV4-1|TRBJ2-3
CASSPNPLSTDTQYF
TGCGCCAGCAGCCCAAATCCACTCAGCACAGATACGCAGTATTTT
>NA|NA|TRBV9|TRBJ1-1
CASSRGAQGLNTEAFF
TGTGCCAGCAGCAGAGGAGCGCAGGGCCTGAACACTGAAGCTTTCTTT
>once|TRBD2|TRBV2|TRBJ2-7
CASSETSGGGEQYF
TGTGCCAGCAGTGAAACTAGCGGGGGTGGCGAGCAGTACTTC
>once|NA|TRBV5-1|TRBJ2-5
CASSLWQGQETQYF
TGCGCCAGCAGCTTGTGGCAGGGGCAAGAGACCCAGTACTTC